This T cell receptor beta chain stems from a study of cytomegalovirus exposure and HLA in healthy donors. As for the study in general: Sequencing of about 179 million T cells in an earlier analysis found under 120 million unique TCR beta sequences. Overall study findings and caveats: A later analysis linked a missense variant in DCLRE1C to the trimming of TCR beta V and J genes. For most TCR beta V segments, an earlier analysis put the productive rate at about 87% or about 30% of the time.

Those who donated were healthy bone marrow donors. Regarding this clone: Its antigen is not known.

This PCR relied on a set of 60 Vbeta primers and 13 Jbeta primers. The protocol was immunoSEQ multiplex PCR, while the TCRdb copy is restricted to in-frame clones and leaves out a portion. The table includes approximately 140,000 clones, over 70% detected once. This CDR3 is built from 12 residues. CDR1 is MRHNA, CDR2 SNTAGT, per germline. Deletions cut 2 bases from V and 8 bases from J, with 9 bases between. The chain joins TRBV6-4 to TRBJ1-2; D unresolved. This clonotype originated in a man between 18 and 35 years old in good health and CMV-seronegative. The sequenced sample was PBMCs. CDR3 protein: CASSDPLWGYTF. The DNA of the CDR3 is TGTGCCAGCAGTGACCCTCTATGGGGCTACACCTTC.